This T cell receptor (beta chain) was recovered during a study of T cell responses to AZD1222 COVID-19 vaccine. General study findings and limits: Clonal diversity was possibly underestimated, and white British individuals and females predominated among donors. After the peak T cell response, and only then, were repertoires sampled.

Assay used: immunoSEQ multiplex PCR; TCRdb lists only in-frame clones, some missing. The sample consists of over 110,000 clones, just over 90% of them appearing once. V lost 10 bases, J lost 1 base, and 12 bases stayed unmatched. The CDR3 spans 15 residues. The germline V gene encodes CDR1 KGHDR and CDR2 SFDVKD. With regard to this clone: The antigen is undetermined.

The source was peripheral blood, collected on day 0 of AZD1222 vaccination. The chain couples TRBV24-1 to TRBJ2-7; 7 bases agree with TRBD2. The sequence was collected from an adult in good health. The CDR3 sequence is CATWSRLADSYEQYF. CDR3 sequence (DNA): TGTGCCACTTGGAGTCGACTAGCAGATTCCTACGAGCAGTACTTC.